The 28 T cell receptor beta chains in this list originate from one sample, sequenced in a study of long-term antiretroviral therapy in people with HIV (dated by TCRdb to 2022 to 2024). The immunoSEQ hsTCRB v3.0 assay was used at survey level resolution to sequence the TRB variable region. TCRdb stores this immuneACCESS table with in-frame sequences only. Part of the clones is absent; in the studies checked, under half of the shortfall reflects unresolved V genes, and no reason is known for the rest. The sample table holds 30,000 to 40,000 clones, of which 65% to 80% were seen once. Jointly, the top ten make up roughly 8% of the sample. Source: unsorted PBMCs, taken 3.1 years after starting antiretroviral therapy. These TCRs come from a woman between 50 and 59 years old with HIV.

This sequence joins TRBV11-3 and TRBJ2-3; D gene uncertain. Trimming removed 1 base from V and 0 bases from J, with 8 bases in between. The CDR3 has 15 amino acids. Germline V gene lookup returns CDR1 SGHNT and CDR2 YENEEA. This chain's CDR3 is CASSLGMASTDTQYF. DNA of the CDR3: TGTGCCAGCAGCTTAGGGATGGCTAGCACAGATACGCAGTATTTT. The full variable domain, in which reference TRBV11-3 and TRBJ2-3 provide the parts outside the CDR3, is EAGVVQSPRYKIIEKKQPVAFWCNPISGHNTLYWYLQNLGQGPELLIRYENEEAVDDSQLPKDRFSAERLKGVDSTLKIQPAELGDSAVYLCASSLGMASTDTQYFGPGTRLTVL.

V and J are TRBV28 and TRBJ2-1; 13 nucleotides agree with TRBD2. The CDR3 is made up of 15 amino acids. V lost 5 bases and J lost 4; bases outside the gene matches: 2. CDR1 is MDHEN and CDR2 is SYDVKM in the germline V gene. The CDR3 loop reads CASSKTSGGYNEQFF. CDR3 nucleotide sequence: TGTGCCAGCAGTAAGACTAGCGGGGGGTACAATGAGCAGTTCTTC.

The V gene is TRBV5-1, the J gene TRBJ2-2; D may be TRBD2 (5 bases). This CDR3 has 13 amino acids. Between the trimmed V and J ends, which lost 2 bases and 3 bases, there was a span of 5 bases. Germline assignment: CDR1 SGHRS and CDR2 YFSETQ. CDR3 sequence: CASSFGDTGELFF. The DNA for the CDR3 is TGCGCCAGCAGCTTCGGGGACACCGGGGAGCTGTTTTTT.

V and J are TRBV4-1 and TRBJ2-5; 9 nucleotides line up with TRBD2. Germline trimming cut 0 bases from V and 2 bases from J; bases unmatched to any gene: 7. The CDR3 contains 17 residues. Germline V gene data show CDR1 as MGHRA and CDR2 as YSYEKL. The CDR3, as DNA: TGCGCCAGCAGCCAAGATCCGATAGCGGGGGTTCAAGAGACCCAGTACTTC. It encodes CASSQDPIAGVQETQYF.

This clone was seen once. This chain links TRBV5-1 with TRBJ2-3; 8 nucleotides match TRBD2. The germline V gene encodes CDR1 SGHRS and CDR2 YFSETQ. The CDR3 spans 15 residues. With 5 bases clipped from V and 3 bases from J, the junction kept 8 bases outside the gene matches. The CDR3 sequence is CASRSFSGETDTQYF. The CDR3 nucleotides read TGCGCCAGCAGAAGCTTTAGCGGGGAAACAGATACGCAGTATTTT.

The chain carries TRBV19 and TRBJ2-1; 8 bases are shared with TRBD2. CDR3 length: 16 amino acids. V lost 3 bases and J lost 6; bases outside the gene matches: 10. Germline V lookup: CDR1 LNHDA, CDR2 SQIVND (reference sequence). The CDR3 spells CASSMGGRGASNEQFF. The DNA of the CDR3 is TGTGCCAGTAGTATGGGAGGGCGGGGGGCTAGCAATGAGCAGTTCTTC.

The CDR3 DNA follows: TGTGCCTGGAGCGGAGGTTACGACAATGAGCAGTTCTTC. This encodes CAWSGGYDNEQFF. The V and J genes are TRBV30 and TRBJ2-1; perhaps TRBD2 as D (5 bases). CDR3 length equals 13 residues. Germline V gene sequence: CDR1 GTSNPN, CDR2 SVGIG (reference sequence). V dropped 3 bases and J dropped 5 bases, with 11 bases sitting between them. The whole variable domain, remainder taken from reference TRBV30 and TRBJ2-1, is SQTIHQWPATLVQPVGSPLSLECTVEGTSNPNLYWYRQAAGRGLQLLFYSVGIGQISSEVPQNLSASRPQDRQFILSSKKLLLSDSGFYLCAWSGGYDNEQFFGPGTRLTVL.

This chain links TRBV5-1 with TRBJ2-2; 7 bases are shared with TRBD1. Trimming at V came to 4 bases and at J to 1 base, leaving 4 bases not matched to a gene. Germline V lookup: CDR1 SGHRS, CDR2 YFSETQ. CDR3 length equals 15 residues. CDR3 DNA sequence: TGCGCCAGCAGCCCTCGGACAGGGAACACCGGGGAGCTGTTTTTT. Translated: CASSPRTGNTGELFF. Full variable domain (remainder filled in from reference TRBV5-1 and TRBJ2-2): KAGVTQTPRYLIKTRGQQVTLSCSPISGHRSVSWYQQTPGQGLQFLFEYFSETQRNKGNFPGRFSGRQFSNSRSEMNVSTLELGDSALYLCASSPRTGNTGELFFGEGSRLTVL.

This sequence joins TRBV7-9 and TRBJ2-5; D may be TRBD1 (6 bases). Between the trimmed V and J ends, which lost 5 bases and 4 bases, there was a span of 11 bases. CDR1 is SEHNR, CDR2 FQNEAQ, per germline (reference sequence). The CDR3 is 13 residues long. CDR3 protein: CASSHSRGETQYF. The CDR3 coding sequence is TGTGCCAGCAGCCACTCCAGGGGAGAGACCCAGTACTTC.

Of note for this clone: An end of the junction does not agree with germline; a read error may underlie this. The rearrangement uses TRBV30 and TRBJ1-3, with D perhaps TRBD1 (5 bases). The CDR3 contains 14 residues. Per the germline V gene, CDR1 is GTSNPN and CDR2 is SVGIG (reference sequence). In nucleotides, the CDR3 is TGTGCCGGGAGTGTGGGGGAAGCTGGAAACACCATATATTTT. Translating gives CAGSVGEAGNTIYF.

The genes are TRBV4-2 and TRBJ1-1, with D tentatively TRBD1 (5 bases). This CDR3 comprises 14 residues. Germline CDR1 LGHNA, CDR2 YNFKEQ. Trimming took off 0 bases at V and 5 bases at J, with 10 bases between the two ends. CDR3 coding DNA: TGTGCCAGCAGCCAAGATTCGGGGGGAACTGAAGCTTTCTTT. Protein sequence: CASSQDSGGTEAFF.

J is TRBJ2-2 and V is TRBV12-5; D remains ambiguous. Deletions cut 7 bases from V and 6 bases from J, with 6 bases between. The CDR3 is 11 amino acids. CDR1 and CDR2 (germline): LGHNT, FRNRAP. The CDR3 loop reads CASALAGELFF. The CDR3 DNA is TGTGCTAGTGCCTTAGCCGGGGAGCTGTTTTTT.

This clone has just one count. The V and J genes are TRBV4-2 and TRBJ2-7; D remains unclear. Looked up from germline, CDR1 is LGHNA and CDR2 is YNFKEQ. Trimming removed 0 bases at V and 5 bases at J, with 5 bases between. This CDR3 has 12 residues. The CDR3 nucleotides read TGTGCCAGCAGCCAAGAAAGGGACGAGCAGTACTTC. Translation: CASSQERDEQYF.

This clone came up a few times. This chain connects TRBV11-3 to TRBJ2-7; D is unclear. V shed 3 bases and J shed 3 bases, with 18 bases lying between them. The CDR3 is 16 residues long. Germline CDR1 reads SGHNT; CDR2 reads YENEEA. The CDR3 DNA follows: TGTGCCAGCAGCTTCGCGGTCGGGCTCTGGGACTACGAGCAGTACGTC. Its translation: CASSFAVGLWDYEQYV.

V usage is TRBV7-9 and J usage is TRBJ1-4; maybe TRBD1 (5 bases). CDR3 length: 15 residues. Trimming stripped 5 bases from V and 5 bases from J, with 15 bases between. Germline values: CDR1 SEHNR, CDR2 FQNEAQ (reference sequence). The CDR3: CASSGGNSLNEKLFF. Here the CDR3 DNA reads TGTGCCAGCAGCGGGGGAAACAGCCTGAATGAAAAACTGTTTTTT.

This clone was seen just once. The J gene is TRBJ2-5, the V gene TRBV10-2; D gene ambiguous. The V end was cut by 6 bases, the J end by 2 bases, with 10 bases between. CDR3 length equals 13 residues. Germline V gives CDR1 WSHSY, CDR2 SAAADI. The CDR3 sequence is CASSIKLQETQYF. CDR3 sequence (DNA): TGCGCCAGCAGCATAAAGCTACAAGAGACCCAGTACTTC.

The rearrangement joins TRBV11-1 to TRBJ2-5; TRBD1 might be the D (5 bases). Germline lookup yields CDR1 SGHAT and CDR2 FQDESV (reference sequence). Trimming pared 4 bases from V and 3 bases from J, leaving 18 bases between. The CDR3 runs 16 residues. In nucleotides, the CDR3 is TGTGCCAGCAGCTCAACCCCCTATCGCAGGGAAGAGACCCAGTACTTC. It specifies CASSSTPYRREETQYF.

The CDR3 bases are TGTGCCAGCAGCCACAAGGGACAGAGCTCTGGAAACACCATATATTTT. Residues: CASSHKGQSSGNTIYF. The chain uses TRBV7-2 and TRBJ1-3, with TRBD1 matching 7 bases. Trimming removed 5 bases from V and 0 bases from J; junction bases left unmatched: 7. This CDR3 has 16 residues. The germline gives CDR1 SGHTA, CDR2 FQGNSA.

The J gene is TRBJ1-1, the V gene TRBV4-1; no clear D gene. The germline gives CDR1 MGHRA, CDR2 YSYEKL. The CDR3 totals 14 residues. Trimming cost V 4 bases and J 4 bases, with 13 bases left between them. DNA for the CDR3: TGCGCCAGCAGCCCGGGAGTGGGTCCCACTGAAGCTTTCTTT. Protein product: CASSPGVGPTEAFF.

The J gene is TRBJ2-3, the V gene TRBV5-5; D gene unclear. Germline CDR1 and CDR2: SGHKS and YYEKEE (reference sequence). The CDR3 covers 16 residues. V lost 4 bases and J 1 base, leaving 16 bases between the germline ends. This chain's CDR3 is CASSDGPSFRTDTQYF. The CDR3 nucleotides read TGTGCCAGCAGCGATGGCCCCTCCTTCCGCACAGATACGCAGTATTTT.

This chain joins TRBV7-9 and TRBJ1-1, with TRBD1 matching over 7 bases. Germline assignment: CDR1 SEHNR and CDR2 FQNEAQ (reference sequence). V shed 5 bases and J 4 bases; nucleotides not matched to a gene: 16. This CDR3 is 17 amino acids long. CDR3 DNA: TGTGCCAGCAGCCCAACTGGCTCGACAGGGTCCGGCACTGAAGCTTTCTTT. The encoded protein is CASSPTGSTGSGTEAFF.

This clone was detected a few times. This sequence joins TRBV10-3 and TRBJ2-5; D is perhaps TRBD2 (6 bases). The CDR3 runs to 15 residues. Germline V gene sequence: CDR1 ENHRY, CDR2 SYGVKD. V dropped 4 bases and J dropped 0 bases, with 12 bases sitting between them. The CDR3 protein is CAISGSGGDQETQYF. Here the CDR3 DNA reads TGTGCCATCAGTGGTTCCGGGGGAGACCAAGAGACCCAGTACTTC.

The chain carries TRBV6-5 and TRBJ2-2; perhaps TRBD2 as D (6 bases). The CDR3 runs to 14 residues. V gave up 6 bases and J gave up 5 bases, with 13 bases separating them. Per germline, CDR1 MNHEY and CDR2 SVGAGI. CDR3: CASSRLVGTGELFF. Here the CDR3 DNA reads TGTGCCAGCAGCCGACTAGTCGGAACCGGGGAGCTGTTTTTT.

CDR3 sequence reads: CASSPRVPEEETQYF. The CDR3, as DNA: TGTGCCAGCTCACCACGGGTCCCAGAAGAAGAGACCCAGTACTTC. The chain combines TRBV18 with TRBJ2-5; D uncertain. Germline V gives CDR1 KGHSH, CDR2 LQKENI. Deletions cut 1 base from V and 3 bases from J, with 12 bases between. This CDR3 has 15 amino acids.

The V gene is TRBV5-8, the J gene TRBJ2-5, with 10 bases matching TRBD1. The V segment lost 0 bases and the J segment 2 bases; nucleotides outside the gene matches: 4. This CDR3 contains 16 residues. Germline CDR1 SGHTS, CDR2 YDEGEE. The CDR3 nucleotides are TGTGCCAGCAGCTTGGTGCGGGGACAGGGGCAAGAGACCCAGTACTTC. Amino acid sequence: CASSLVRGQGQETQYF.

This chain connects TRBV25-1 to TRBJ2-2; 8 bases are a match to TRBD1. CDR1 and CDR2 from the germline V gene are MGHDK and SYGVNS. This CDR3 has 16 amino acids. Trimming removed 3 bases from V and 4 bases from J; junction bases left unmatched: 7. CDR3 sequence reads: CASSDPRGRSTGELFF. The CDR3 DNA reads as TGTGCCAGCAGTGACCCCAGGGGGCGAAGCACCGGGGAGCTGTTTTTT.

This clone was picked up a small number of times. This chain connects TRBV2 to TRBJ1-6, with 8 positions matching TRBD1. V lost 6 bases to trimming and J lost 5 bases; unmatched junction nucleotides: 6. The CDR3 extends over 15 amino acids. Looked up from germline, CDR1 is SNHLY and CDR2 is FYNNEI. CDR3 amino acids: CASRVLGQDNSPLHF. In nucleotides, the CDR3 is TGTGCCAGCAGAGTCTTGGGACAGGATAATTCACCCCTCCACTTT.

The genes are TRBV5-1 and TRBJ2-7; 7 bases match TRBD1. CDR3 length: 13 residues. Germline CDR1 and CDR2: SGHRS and YFSETQ. After removal of 4 bases from V and 4 bases from J, the junction contained 5 bases not matched to a gene. The chain's CDR3 is CASSNSQGYEQYF. The CDR3 bases are TGCGCCAGCAGCAATTCACAGGGGTACGAGCAGTACTTC.